The clone carrying this T cell receptor beta chain appeared a single time. Per the germline V gene, CDR1 is LGHNT and CDR2 is FRNRAP. The V segment lost 4 bases and the J segment 7 bases; nucleotides outside the gene matches: 4. This CDR3 contains 14 residues. This entry belongs to a study of blood T cell repertoires in COVID-19. Study information: T cells, B-cell-depleted T cells, or PBMCs supplied cDNA or gDNA.

Sequenced by immunoSEQ multiplex PCR; TCRdb stores in-frame clones only, minus some. The sample holds around 260,000 clones; around four fifths are singletons and the top ten take 3.5% to 5.5%. Sequenced: peripheral blood. J is TRBJ1-6 and V is TRBV12-5, with 7 bases fitting TRBD1. The source of this sequence is a man in his sixties who had recovered from COVID-19. This chain's CDR3 is CASGSGQWNSPLHF. The CDR3 DNA reads TGTGCTAGTGGTTCGGGACAGTGGAATTCACCCCTCCACTTT. Looking up the rest from reference TRBV12-5 and TRBJ1-6 gives the full variable domain: DARVTQTPRHKVTEMGQEVTMRCQPILGHNTVFWYRQTMMQGLELLAYFRNRAPLDDSGMPKDRFSAEMPDATLATLKIQPSEPRDSAVYFCASGSGQWNSPLHFGNGTRLTVT.